Presented here are 20 T cell receptor beta chains from one specimen sequenced in a study of beta chain features in type 1 diabetes. No antigen has been assigned to these receptors. Sequencing targeted expressed TCRB transcripts, as all isolated RNA had been reverse transcribed. Repertoires were generated with immunoSEQ multiplex PCR, while TCRdb's copy carries only in-frame clones and drops some. Of around 250,000 clones in the sample, roughly 13% are singletons; the top ten hold approximately 0.018%. Whole-study results and caveats: Patients with Type 1 diabetes showed moderately but significantly shorter TCRB CDR3s in all four CD4+ subsets.

Sample: naive CD4+ T cells from blood. These receptors originate from a young man with type 1 diabetes.

The CDR3 DNA follows: TGCAGCGTAGTAGGACAGGGGGTTGAGGTTTTCTTT. Encoded protein: CSVVGQGVEVFF. V is TRBV29-1 and J is TRBJ1-1, with TRBD1 matching 10 bases. Trimming at V came to 6 bases and at J to 13 bases, leaving 11 bases not matched to a gene. Germline values: CDR1 SQVTM, CDR2 ANQGSEA. This CDR3 has 12 amino acids.

CDR3 sequence (DNA): TGTGCCAGCAGCAGACGACTAGCGCCAGATACGCAGTATTTT. This codes for CASSRRLAPDTQYF. V gene TRBV13 combines with J gene TRBJ2-3, with TRBD2 matching 8 bases. V shed 5 bases and J 4 bases; nucleotides not matched to a gene: 5. The CDR3 extends over 14 amino acids. Germline CDR1 reads PRHDT; CDR2 reads FYEKMQ (reference sequence).

This clone was seen only a few times. The rearrangement uses TRBV5-4 and TRBJ2-5; no clear D gene. V dropped 0 bases and J dropped 5 bases, with 8 bases sitting between them. The V gene's germline CDR1 is SGHNT and CDR2 YYREEE (reference sequence). This CDR3 comprises 13 residues. The CDR3 region is CASSLGGRETQYF. CDR3 in DNA: TGTGCCAGCAGCTTGGGAGGTCGGGAGACCCAGTACTTC.

This chain joins TRBV30 and TRBJ2-2, with TRBD1 matching 7 bases. Germline-derived CDR1 and CDR2 are GTSNPN and SVGIG (reference sequence). J lost 2 bases, V lost 8 bases, and 5 bases had no gene match. The length of the CDR3 is 13 residues. The CDR3 here is CAGTGANTGELFF. CDR3 DNA sequence: TGTGCCGGAACAGGGGCAAACACCGGGGAGCTGTTTTTT. Full variable domain (outside the CDR3, taken from reference TRBV30 and TRBJ2-2): SQTIHQWPATLVQPVGSPLSLECTVEGTSNPNLYWYRQAAGRGLQLLFYSVGIGQISSEVPQNLSASRPQDRQFILSSKKLLLSDSGFYLCAGTGANTGELFFGEGSRLTVL.

The rearrangement links TRBV7-4 to TRBJ1-2, with 10 bases identical to TRBD1. The CDR3 has 16 amino acids. Germline loops: CDR1 SGHVT, CDR2 SQSDAQ. The junction had 5 bases not matched to a gene; V was cut back by 3 bases and J by 1 base. The CDR3 reads CASSFARDRGNYGYTF. The CDR3 bases are TGTGCCAGCAGCTTCGCGCGGGACAGGGGTAACTATGGCTACACCTTC. The complete variable domain, with remaining parts taken from reference TRBV7-4 and TRBJ1-2, reads GAGVSQSPRYKVAKRGRDVALRCDSISGHVTLYWYRQTLGQGSEVLTYSQSDAQRDKSGRPSGRFSAERPERSVSTLKIQRTEQGDSAVYLCASSFARDRGNYGYTFGSGTRLTVV.

This chain links TRBV29-1 with TRBJ2-3; 7 positions agree with TRBD2. Losses at the gene ends were 4 bases for V and 4 bases for J; bases not matched to a gene: 11. This CDR3 region has 15 residues. Germline CDR1 reads SQVTM; CDR2 reads ANQGSEA. CDR3 residues: CSVVWAFGGADTQYF. The CDR3 DNA reads TGCAGCGTTGTTTGGGCGTTTGGGGGGGCAGATACGCAGTATTTT.

The chain carries TRBV29-1 and TRBJ1-2; D unresolved. This CDR3 contains 13 residues. Trimming left V 4 bases short and J 7 bases short, with 16 bases between. The germline V gene encodes CDR1 SQVTM and CDR2 ANQGSEA. The CDR3 protein is CSVAGIGSSGYTF. The DNA of the CDR3 is TGCAGCGTTGCGGGGATAGGTTCGTCTGGCTACACCTTC.

This clone was observed a few times. This chain uses TRBV9 with TRBJ1-2, with a tentative D call TRBD1 (5 bases). CDR1 is SGDLS, CDR2 YYNGEE, per germline. The V end lost 4 bases, the J end lost 7 bases, and 17 bases lay between the germline ends. The CDR3 covers 14 residues. Written as DNA, the CDR3 is TGTGCCAGCAGCCCCCGAGGGGAGGGCAGTGGCTACACCTTC. The encoded protein is CASSPRGEGSGYTF.

A few counts support this clone. J is TRBJ2-7 and V is TRBV11-2; no definite D call. CDR1 is SGHAT, CDR2 FQNNGV, per germline. Trimming removed 5 bases from V and 5 bases from J, with 7 bases in between. The CDR3 contains 11 residues. The CDR3 DNA reads as TGTGCCAGCAGCCCCCGGGACGAGCAGTACTTC. Encoded protein: CASSPRDEQYF.

The sample holds a few counts of this clone. V gene TRBV6-1 combines with J gene TRBJ2-7; 8 positions agree with TRBD2. This CDR3 comprises 13 residues. Germline V gene data show CDR1 as MNHNS and CDR2 as SASEGT. The ends lost 5 bases at V and 3 bases at J; junction bases unmatched: 3. Here the CDR3 DNA reads TGTGCCAGCAGTACGGGAGGGGACTACGAGCAGTACTTC. It specifies CASSTGGDYEQYF.

This chain joins TRBV5-1 and TRBJ2-1; the match to TRBD2 covers 11 bases. This CDR3 has 16 amino acids. Germline CDR1 SGHRS, CDR2 YFSETQ. The J segment lost 4 bases and the V segment lost 4 bases, leaving 7 bases of the junction unmatched. CDR3 bases: TGCGCCAGCAGCCTGTCTCCTAGCGGGAGGTACAATGAGCAGTTCTTC. Its protein product is CASSLSPSGRYNEQFF.

The rearrangement uses TRBV5-1 and TRBJ2-3, with 9 bases aligning to TRBD1. J gave up 2 bases and V 0 bases, and 7 bases lay outside the gene matches. The CDR3 sequence is 17 residues long. The germline CDR1 and CDR2 sequences are SGHRS and YFSETQ. The CDR3 is CASSLEGQGPPTDTQYF. DNA of the CDR3: TGCGCCAGCAGCTTGGAGGGACAGGGACCCCCCACAGATACGCAGTATTTT.

This clone was picked up a small number of times. The chain couples TRBV2 to TRBJ2-7; TRBD2 matches 11 bases. The CDR3 consists of 14 residues. After removal of 10 bases from V and 3 bases from J, the junction contained 8 bases not matched to a gene. Germline V gene sequence: CDR1 SNHLY, CDR2 FYNNEI. CDR3 in amino acids: CATAPGTSGYEQYF. CDR3 sequence (DNA): TGTGCCACTGCGCCCGGGACTAGCGGCTACGAGCAGTACTTC.

This clone was recorded a few times. The V gene is TRBV7-2, the J gene TRBJ1-2; TRBD1 might be the D (6 bases). V was pared by 3 bases and J by 4 bases, with 15 bases between. The CDR3 spans 15 residues. CDR1 and CDR2 from the germline V gene are SGHTA and FQGNSA. The CDR3 nucleotides are TGTGCCAGCAGCTTTTCTATTTCAGGGGCCTATGGCTACACCTTC. This sequence encodes CASSFSISGAYGYTF.

This clone was seen a handful of times. This chain connects TRBV19 to TRBJ2-1, with D maybe TRBD1 (5 bases). The CDR3 loop spans 14 amino acids. CDR1 and CDR2 from the germline V gene are LNHDA and SQIVND (reference sequence). With 4 bases removed from V and 3 bases from J, the gap between germline ends came to 10 bases. CDR3 nucleotides: TGTGCCAGTAGTACCGAACAGGACTACAATGAGCAGTTCTTC. This encodes CASSTEQDYNEQFF.

V is TRBV6-1 and J is TRBJ2-3, with TRBD2 identical over 9 bases. The CDR3 is made up of 16 amino acids. Trimming took 1 base from V and 6 from J; bases not matched to a gene: 8. Germline V gene data show CDR1 as MNHNS and CDR2 as SASEGT. In nucleotides, the CDR3 is TGTGCCAGCAGTGAAGACCTCGCGGGGGGGAGGGATACGCAGTATTTT. Translation gives CASSEDLAGGRDTQYF.

This clone has a handful of counts. This chain links TRBV10-3 with TRBJ2-5; no reliable D call. V was trimmed by 3 bases and J by 2 bases, leaving 4 bases between them. CDR1 is ENHRY, CDR2 SYGVKD, per germline. The CDR3 loop spans 12 amino acids. In nucleotides, the CDR3 is TGTGCCATCAGTGAAACACAAGAGACCCAGTACTTC. Protein product: CAISETQETQYF.

This clone was seen more than once but under ten times. The chain joins TRBV5-4 to TRBJ2-7; D is possibly TRBD1 (6 bases). CDR1 is SGHNT, CDR2 YYREEE, per germline (reference sequence). Trimming took 2 bases from V and 0 from J, leaving 12 bases between them. This CDR3 contains 15 residues. CDR3 amino acids: CASSFRKQGSYEQYF. For the CDR3, the DNA is TGTGCCAGCAGCTTTCGGAAACAGGGCTCCTACGAGCAGTACTTC.

This clone was seen a few times. The gene calls are TRBV4-1 and TRBJ2-2, with 7 positions matching TRBD1. Losses at the gene ends were 2 bases for V and 0 bases for J; bases not matched to a gene: 3. The germline V gene has CDR1 MGHRA and CDR2 YSYEKL. The CDR3 runs to 16 residues. In DNA, the CDR3 is TGCGCCAGCAGCCAAATGGGACAGCCGAACACCGGGGAGCTGTTTTTT. Protein: CASSQMGQPNTGELFF.

The V call is TRBV11-3, the J call TRBJ2-2, with 7 bases that match TRBD2. The germline CDR1 and CDR2 sequences are SGHNT and YENEEA. This CDR3 region has 16 residues. J lost 2 bases, V lost 4 bases, and 7 bases had no gene match. The CDR3 coding sequence is TGTGCCAGCAGCTGGGCTAGCGGAGGCAACACCGGGGAGCTGTTTTTT. Encoded protein: CASSWASGGNTGELFF. Supplemented by reference TRBV11-3 and TRBJ2-2, the full variable domain reads EAGVVQSPRYKIIEKKQPVAFWCNPISGHNTLYWYLQNLGQGPELLIRYENEEAVDDSQLPKDRFSAERLKGVDSTLKIQPAELGDSAVYLCASSWASGGNTGELFFGEGSRLTVL.